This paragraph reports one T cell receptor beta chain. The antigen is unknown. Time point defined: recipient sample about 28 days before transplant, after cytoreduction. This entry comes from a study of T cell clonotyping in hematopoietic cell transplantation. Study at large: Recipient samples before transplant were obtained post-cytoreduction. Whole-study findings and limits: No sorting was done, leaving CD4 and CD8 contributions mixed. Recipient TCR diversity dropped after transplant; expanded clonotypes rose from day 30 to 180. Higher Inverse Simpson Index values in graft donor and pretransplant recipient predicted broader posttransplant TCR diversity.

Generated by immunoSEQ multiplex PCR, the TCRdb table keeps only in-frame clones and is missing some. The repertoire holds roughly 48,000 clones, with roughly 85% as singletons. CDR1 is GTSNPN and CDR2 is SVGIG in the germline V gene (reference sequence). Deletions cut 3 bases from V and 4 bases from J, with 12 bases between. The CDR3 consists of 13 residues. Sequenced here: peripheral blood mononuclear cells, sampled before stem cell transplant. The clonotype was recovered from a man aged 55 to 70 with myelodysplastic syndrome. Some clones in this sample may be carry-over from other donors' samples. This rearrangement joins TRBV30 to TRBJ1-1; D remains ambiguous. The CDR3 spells CAWRPERPTEAFF. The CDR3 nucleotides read TGTGCCTGGAGGCCGGAAAGGCCCACTGAAGCTTTCTTT.